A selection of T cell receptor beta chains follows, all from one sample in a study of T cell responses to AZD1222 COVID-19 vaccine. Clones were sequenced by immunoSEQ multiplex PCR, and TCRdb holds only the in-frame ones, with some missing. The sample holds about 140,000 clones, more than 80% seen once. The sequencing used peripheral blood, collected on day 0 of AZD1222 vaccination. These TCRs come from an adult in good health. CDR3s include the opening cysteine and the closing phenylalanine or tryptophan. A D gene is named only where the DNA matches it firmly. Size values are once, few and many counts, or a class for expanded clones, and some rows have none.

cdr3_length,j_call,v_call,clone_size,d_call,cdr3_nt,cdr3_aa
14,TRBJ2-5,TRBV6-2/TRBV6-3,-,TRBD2,TGTGCCAGCAGTCGGACTAGCGGGGGGGAGACCCAGTACTTC,CASSRTSGGETQYF
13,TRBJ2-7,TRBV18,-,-,TGTGCCAGCTCAGCCGGGATTTATTACGAGCAGTACTTC,CASSAGIYYEQYF
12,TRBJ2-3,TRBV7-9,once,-,TGTGCCAGCAGCTTGATCCGAGATACGCAGTATTTT,CASSLIRDTQYF
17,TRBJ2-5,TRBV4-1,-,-,TGCGCCAGCAGCCAACCTACCGGGGGCGGGACCCAAGAGACCCAGTACTTC,CASSQPTGGGTQETQYF
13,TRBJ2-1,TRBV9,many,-,TGTGCCAGCAGCGAAACGGGAGCAAATGAGCAGTTCTTC,CASSETGANEQFF
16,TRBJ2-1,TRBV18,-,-,TGTGCCAGCTCTTACGACAGGCAAAGCTCCTACAATGAGCAGTTCTTC,CASSYDRQSSYNEQFF
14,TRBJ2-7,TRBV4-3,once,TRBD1,TGCGCCAGCAGCCACGCAGGGGGCAGCTACGAGCAGTACTTC,CASSHAGGSYEQYF
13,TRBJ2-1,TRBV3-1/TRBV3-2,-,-,TGTGCCAGCAGCCAAGTTCGGCGCGATGAGCAGTTCTTC,CASSQVRRDEQFF
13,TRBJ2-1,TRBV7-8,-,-,TGTGCCAGCAGTCGCAGGGTTCAGGCTGAGCAGTTCTTC,CASSRRVQAEQFF
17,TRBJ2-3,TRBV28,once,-,TGTGCCAGCAGTTCCTCCCTCCGGGGTTCTAGCACAGATACGCAGTATTTT,CASSSSLRGSSTDTQYF
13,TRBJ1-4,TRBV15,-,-,TGTGCCACCAGCCGGGGGAGGAATGAAAAACTGTTTTTT,CATSRGRNEKLFF
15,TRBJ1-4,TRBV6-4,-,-,TGTGCCAGCCGACGGACCGATTCAACTAATGAAAAACTGTTTTTT,CASRRTDSTNEKLFF
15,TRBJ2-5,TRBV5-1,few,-,TGCGCCAGCAGCCCGGGACCGATTGGGCAAGAGACCCAGTACTTC,CASSPGPIGQETQYF
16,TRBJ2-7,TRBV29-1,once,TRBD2,TGCAGCGTCTTGGGACCGGGACTAGGGACGTCTAACGAGCAGTACTTC,CSVLGPGLGTSNEQYF
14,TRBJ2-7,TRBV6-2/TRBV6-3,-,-,TGTGCCAGCAGCCTGACTCGTTCCGACTACGAGCAGTACTTC,CASSLTRSDYEQYF
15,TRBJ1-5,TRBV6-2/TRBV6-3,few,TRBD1,TGTGCCAGCAGTTCCCTTGGACAGGAAACTCAGCCCCAGCATTTT,CASSSLGQETQPQHF
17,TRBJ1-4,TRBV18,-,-,TGTGCCAGCTCACCACGGGCGGAACTTTCAACTAATGAAAAACTGTTTTTT,CASSPRAELSTNEKLFF
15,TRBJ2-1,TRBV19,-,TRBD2,TGTGCCAGTAGTAACGGGGGGGCCGCCTACAATGAGCAGTTCTTC,CASSNGGAAYNEQFF
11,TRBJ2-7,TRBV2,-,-,TGTGCCAGCAGTTATTCCTACGAGCAGTACTTC,CASSYSYEQYF
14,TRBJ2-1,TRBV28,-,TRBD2,TGTGCCAGACCTAGCGGGGGAACCTACAATGAGCAGTTCTTC,CARPSGGTYNEQFF
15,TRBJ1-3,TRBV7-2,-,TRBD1,TGTGCCAGCAGTCGACAGGGAGGGACCGGAAACACCATATATTTT,CASSRQGGTGNTIYF
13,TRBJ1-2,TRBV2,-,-,TGTGCCAGCAGTCAGAACTTTGGGGGGGGCTACACCTTC,CASSQNFGGGYTF
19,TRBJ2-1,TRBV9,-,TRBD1,TGTGCCAGCAGCCACTCTGACAGGGAGCCTGCCAGCTCCTACAATGAGCAGTTCTTC,CASSHSDREPASSYNEQFF
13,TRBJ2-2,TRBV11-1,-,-,TGTGCCAGCAGCCGCGGGGTGACCGGGGAGCTGTTTTTT,CASSRGVTGELFF
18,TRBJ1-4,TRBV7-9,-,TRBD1,TGTGCCAGCAGCTTAGCCCCAGGGGGCCCGCAACCTAATGAAAAACTGTTTTTT,CASSLAPGGPQPNEKLFF
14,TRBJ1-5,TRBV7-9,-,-,TGTGCCAGCAGCCCGGACGTACGAGGTCAGCCCCAGCATTTT,CASSPDVRGQPQHF
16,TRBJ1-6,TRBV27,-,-,TGTGCCAGCACCACTGCGTGGGCAGGGGCTGCCTCACCCCTCCACTTT,CASTTAWAGAASPLHF
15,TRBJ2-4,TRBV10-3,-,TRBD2,TGTGCCATCAGTGAGACCGGGACTAACAAAAACATTCAGTACTTC,CAISETGTNKNIQYF
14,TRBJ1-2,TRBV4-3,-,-,TGCGCCAGCAGCCAAGATTGGGGGGCGCGCGGCTACACCTTC,CASSQDWGARGYTF
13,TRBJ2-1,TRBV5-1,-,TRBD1,TGCGCCAGCAGCTTGGAGGGGGCTGATGAGCAGTTCTTC,CASSLEGADEQFF
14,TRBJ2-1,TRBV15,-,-,TGTGCCACCAGCAGAGATTGGGGTTTCAATGAGCAGTTCTTC,CATSRDWGFNEQFF
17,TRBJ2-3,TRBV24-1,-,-,TGTGCCACCAGGAACTCCCCAGCGGCGCTAAACACAGATACGCAGTATTTT,CATRNSPAALNTDTQYF
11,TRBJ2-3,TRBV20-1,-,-,TGCAGTGCTAAGACCACAGATACGCAGTATTTT,CSAKTTDTQYF
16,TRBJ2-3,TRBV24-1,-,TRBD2,TGTGCCACCAGTGATTTGGCCGGGACTATGGGAGATACGCAGTATTTT,CATSDLAGTMGDTQYF
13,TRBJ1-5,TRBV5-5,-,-,TGTGCCAGCAGCTTGGCCGTGGGTCAGCCCCAGCATTTT,CASSLAVGQPQHF
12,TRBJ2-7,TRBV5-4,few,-,TGTGCCAGCAGCTTGAAAGGGGTCGAGCAGTACTTC,CASSLKGVEQYF
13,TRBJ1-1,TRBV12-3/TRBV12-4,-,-,TGTGCCAGCACCTACTCCTCCAAGGCGGAAGCTTTCTTT,CASTYSSKAEAFF
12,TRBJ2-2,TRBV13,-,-,TGTGCCAGCAGCGTAGGCACCGGGGAGCTGTTTTTT,CASSVGTGELFF